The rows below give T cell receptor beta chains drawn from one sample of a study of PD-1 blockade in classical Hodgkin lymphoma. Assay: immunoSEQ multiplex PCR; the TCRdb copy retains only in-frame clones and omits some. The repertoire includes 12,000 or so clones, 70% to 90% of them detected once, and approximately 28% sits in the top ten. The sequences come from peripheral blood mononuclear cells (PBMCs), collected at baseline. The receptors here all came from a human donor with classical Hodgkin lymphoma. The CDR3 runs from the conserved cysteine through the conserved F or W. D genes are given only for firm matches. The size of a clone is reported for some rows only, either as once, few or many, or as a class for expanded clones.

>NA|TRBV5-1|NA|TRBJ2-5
TGCGCCAGCAGCTTGGGCAACCAAGAGACCCAGTACTTC
CASSLGNQETQYF
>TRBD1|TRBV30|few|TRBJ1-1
TGTGCCTGGAGACCGGGACAGGCTGAAGCTTTCTTT
CAWRPGQAEAFF
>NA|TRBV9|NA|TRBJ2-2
TGTGCCAGCAGCGTAGAATCTGGGGCTCGGACCGGGGAGCTGTTTTTT
CASSVESGARTGELFF
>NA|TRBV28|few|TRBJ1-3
TGTGCCAGCAGCACGACACGGGCTGGAAACACCATATATTTT
CASSTTRAGNTIYF
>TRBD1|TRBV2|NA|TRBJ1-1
TGTGCCAGCAGGAAGGACAGGTCTGGCACTGAAGCTTTCTTT
CASRKDRSGTEAFF
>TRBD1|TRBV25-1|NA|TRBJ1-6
TGTGCCAGCAGGGACAGGGGTAATTCACCCCTCCACTTT
CASRDRGNSPLHF
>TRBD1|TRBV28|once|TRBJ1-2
TGTGCCAGCAGTTGGACAGGGGACGGCTACACCTTC
CASSWTGDGYTF
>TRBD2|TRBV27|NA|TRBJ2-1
TGTGCCAGCAGTCCACAGCGGGACTCCTACAATGAGCAGTTCTTC
CASSPQRDSYNEQFF
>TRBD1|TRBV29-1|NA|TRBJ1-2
TGCAGCGTCGTCGGACAGGGTGGCTACACCTTC
CSVVGQGGYTF
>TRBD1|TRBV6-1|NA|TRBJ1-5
TGTGCCAGCAGAAGACAGGGGGGGCAGCCCCAGCATTTT
CASRRQGGQPQHF
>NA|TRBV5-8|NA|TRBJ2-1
TGTGCCAGCAGCTCCCGGACGATCAATGAGCAGTTCTTC
CASSSRTINEQFF
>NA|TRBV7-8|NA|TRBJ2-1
TGTGCCAGCAGTCTCCTCCTTACAGGTGGGTCCTACAATGAGCAGTTCTTC
CASSLLLTGGSYNEQFF
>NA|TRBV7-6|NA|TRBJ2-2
TGTGCCAGCAGCTTAGCGCGGACTTCGGGGGAGCTGTTTTTT
CASSLARTSGELFF
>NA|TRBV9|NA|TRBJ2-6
TGTGCCAGCAGCCCGGACGGAATTGGGACCAACGTCCTGACTTTC
CASSPDGIGTNVLTF
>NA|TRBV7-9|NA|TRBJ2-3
TGTGCCAGCAGTTACACAGGGACAGATACGCAGTATTTT
CASSYTGTDTQYF
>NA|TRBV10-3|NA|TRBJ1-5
TGTGCCATCAGTGCCGGGGGAGATCAGCCCCAGCATTTT
CAISAGGDQPQHF
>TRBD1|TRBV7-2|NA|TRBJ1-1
TGTGCCAGCAGCTGGGGGGACAGGGGGACGAACACTGAAGCTTTCTTT
CASSWGDRGTNTEAFF
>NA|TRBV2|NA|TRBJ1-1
TGTGCCAGCTTCCAAGATGGGGTCAGGGAGAACACTGAAGCTTTCTTT
CASFQDGVRENTEAFF
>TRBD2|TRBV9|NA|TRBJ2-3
TGTGCCAGCAGCGTAGCTACCGGGACTAGCGGGTCAAGACGGAGCACAGATACGCAGTATTTT
CASSVATGTSGSRRSTDTQYF
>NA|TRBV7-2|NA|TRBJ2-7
TGTGCCAGCAGGGTCTACCCTGGGGGCTCCTACGAGCAGTACTTC
CASRVYPGGSYEQYF
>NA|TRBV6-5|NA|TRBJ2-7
TGTGCCAGCAGCTCCGGGACTGCTAGCTCCTACGAGCAGTACTTC
CASSSGTASSYEQYF
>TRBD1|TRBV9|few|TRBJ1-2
TGTGCCAGCAGCGGATTAGGGACAGACTATGGCTACACCTTC
CASSGLGTDYGYTF
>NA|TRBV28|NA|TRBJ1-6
TGTGCCAGCAGTTTTACGACGGTGAGCTCCTATAATTCACCCCTCCACTTT
CASSFTTVSSYNSPLHF
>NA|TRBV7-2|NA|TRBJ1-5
TGTGCCAGCAGCTTAGCCGGCTATAGCAATCAGCCCCAGCATTTT
CASSLAGYSNQPQHF
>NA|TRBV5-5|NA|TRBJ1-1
TGTGCCAGCAGCTTGGGTCCGGGACATCGGCCCCGGAACACTGAAGCTTTCTTT
CASSLGPGHRPRNTEAFF
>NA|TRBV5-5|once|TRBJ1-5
TGTGCCAGCAGCTTGGAAAACGGGAATCAGCCCCAGCATTTT
CASSLENGNQPQHF
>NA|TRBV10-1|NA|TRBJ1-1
TGCGCCAGCAGTGAGCACAGGGCCACTGAAGCTTTCTTT
CASSEHRATEAFF